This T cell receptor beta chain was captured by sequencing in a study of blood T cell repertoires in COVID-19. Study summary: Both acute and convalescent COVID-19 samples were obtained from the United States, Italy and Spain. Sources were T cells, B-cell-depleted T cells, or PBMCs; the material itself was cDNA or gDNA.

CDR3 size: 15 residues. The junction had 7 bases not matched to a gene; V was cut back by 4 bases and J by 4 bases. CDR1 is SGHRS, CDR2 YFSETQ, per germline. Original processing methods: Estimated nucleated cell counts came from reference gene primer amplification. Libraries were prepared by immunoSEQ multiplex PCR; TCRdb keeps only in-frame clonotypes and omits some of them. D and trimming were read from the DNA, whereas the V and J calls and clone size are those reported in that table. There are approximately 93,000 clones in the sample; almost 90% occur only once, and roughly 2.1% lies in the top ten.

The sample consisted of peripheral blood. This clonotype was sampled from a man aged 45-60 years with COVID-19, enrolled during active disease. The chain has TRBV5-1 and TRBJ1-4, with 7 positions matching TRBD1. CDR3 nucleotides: TGCGCCAGCAGCACCTGGACAGGCTATAATGAAAAACTGTTTTTT. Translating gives CASSTWTGYNEKLFF.